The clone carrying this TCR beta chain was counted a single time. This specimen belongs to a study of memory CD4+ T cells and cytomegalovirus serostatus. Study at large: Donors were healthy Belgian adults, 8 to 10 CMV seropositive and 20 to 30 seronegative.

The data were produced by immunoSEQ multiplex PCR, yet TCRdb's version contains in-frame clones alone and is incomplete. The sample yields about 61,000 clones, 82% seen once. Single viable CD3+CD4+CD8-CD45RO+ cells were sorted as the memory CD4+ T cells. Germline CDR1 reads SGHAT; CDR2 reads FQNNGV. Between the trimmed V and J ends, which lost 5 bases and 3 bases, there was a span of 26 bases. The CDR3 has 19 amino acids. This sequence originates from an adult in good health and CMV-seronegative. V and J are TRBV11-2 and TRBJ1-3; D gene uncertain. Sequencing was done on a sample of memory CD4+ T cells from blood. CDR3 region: CASSPPSWQYGSGGNTIYF. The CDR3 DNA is TGTGCCAGCAGCCCCCCGAGTTGGCAGTACGGGTCTGGTGGAAACACCATATATTTT.